The clone carrying this T cell receptor beta chain came up a few times. TCRdb recomputed calls from the RT-PCR reads with MiXCR, one row per CDR3 protein. The table has roughly 710,000 distinct CDR3 sequences, approximately 14% seen once. These data originate in a study of response to subunit inactivated influenza vaccine. This CDR3 comprises 13 residues. The germline V and J ends were trimmed by 6 bases and 3 bases, with 12 bases remaining between them. Germline CDR1 reads MDHEN; CDR2 reads SYDVKM. Sequenced here: PBMCs from blood, sampled around two weeks before vaccination. The chain is built from TRBV28 and TRBJ2-7; TRBD1 or TRBD2 may be the D gene (5 bases each). The receptor comes from a man aged 45-65 years who received an inactivated influenza vaccine. The CDR3 sequence: CASRTGPRYEQYF. CDR3 sequence (DNA): TGTGCCAGCAGGACGGGGCCTCGCTACGAGCAGTACTTC.